These 21 T cell receptor beta chains were all obtained from the same sample, sequenced in a study of control samples from healthy donors and cancer patients. The assay was immunoSEQ multiplex PCR, and TCRdb's table has in-frame clones only and misses some. The sample carries roughly 40,000 clones, roughly 90% recorded once. Input material: blood. The source of these receptors is a woman aged 50 to 65 in good health.

The J gene is TRBJ2-3, the V gene TRBV28; 12 positions match TRBD2. Germline assignment: CDR1 MDHEN and CDR2 SYDVKM. The CDR3 runs to 17 residues. V dropped 8 bases and J dropped 0; count of bases not matched to a gene: 9. DNA of the CDR3: TGTGCCAGCTTTGGACTAGCGGGGTTTGTTAGCACAGATACGCAGTATTTT. Protein sequence: CASFGLAGFVSTDTQYF.

This rearrangement joins TRBV5-4 to TRBJ1-1; tentatively, D is TRBD1 (6 bases). The germline CDR1 and CDR2 sequences are SGHNT and YYREEE (reference sequence). Trimming took 10 bases from V and 3 from J, leaving 13 bases between them. The CDR3 sequence is 12 residues long. This CDR3 reads CAGEGEDTEAFF. In nucleotides, the CDR3 is TGTGCCGGTGAGGGGGAGGACACTGAAGCTTTCTTT.

V gene TRBV7-6 combines with J gene TRBJ1-5, with 7 bases identical to TRBD1. The V gene's germline CDR1 is SGHVS and CDR2 FNYEAQ. This CDR3 is built from 14 residues. The V segment lost 4 bases and the J segment 3 bases; nucleotides outside the gene matches: 3. The chain's CDR3 is CASSSTGFNQPQHF. CDR3 nucleotides: TGTGCCAGCAGCTCGACAGGGTTCAATCAGCCCCAGCATTTT.

V gene TRBV28 combines with J gene TRBJ2-2; possibly TRBD1 for D (6 bases). Between the trimmed V and J ends, which lost 5 bases and 6 bases, there was a span of 16 bases. CDR3 size: 15 residues. CDR1 and CDR2 from the germline V gene are MDHEN and SYDVKM. The CDR3 loop reads CASSPTVAGAGELFF. CDR3 DNA: TGTGCCAGCAGTCCCACCGTAGCAGGGGCCGGGGAGCTGTTTTTT. Filled out from reference TRBV28 and TRBJ2-2, the complete variable domain reads DVKVTQSSRYLVKRTGEKVFLECVQDMDHENMFWYRQDPGLGLRLIYFSYDVKMKEKGDIPEGYSVSREKKERFSLILESASTNQTSMYLCASSPTVAGAGELFFGEGSRLTVL.

This clone was found once. The J gene is TRBJ1-4, the V gene TRBV20-1; no reliable D call. Trimming stripped 3 bases from V and 7 bases from J, with 9 bases between. CDR3 size: 12 residues. CDR1 is DFQATT, CDR2 SNEGSKA, per germline (reference sequence). CDR3 bases: TGCAGTGCTAGTGTGGGCACTGAAAAACTGTTTTTT. Amino acid sequence: CSASVGTEKLFF.

This chain uses TRBV6-5 with TRBJ2-7; 8 bases map to TRBD1. Trimming took 6 bases from V and 6 from J; bases not matched to a gene: 13. The CDR3 spans 15 residues. Germline V lookup: CDR1 MNHEY, CDR2 SVGAGI. The CDR3: CASSPPAGGSGEQYF. The CDR3 coding sequence is TGTGCCAGCAGCCCCCCTGCAGGGGGCTCAGGCGAGCAGTACTTC.

The V and J genes are TRBV7-8 and TRBJ1-5; D gene ambiguous. The CDR3 contains 17 residues. Germline CDR1 reads SGHVS; CDR2 reads FQNEAQ. The V end was cut by 0 bases, the J end by 0 bases, with 12 bases between. CDR3 sequence (DNA): TGTGCCAGCAGCTTAGCTTTTGATTTCTATAGCAATCAGCCCCAGCATTTT. Amino acid sequence: CASSLAFDFYSNQPQHF. The full variable domain, completed using reference TRBV7-8 and TRBJ1-5, is GAGVSQSPRYKVAKRGQDVALRCDPISGHVSLFWYQQALGQGPEFLTYFQNEAQLDKSGLPSDRFFAERPEGSVSTLKIQRTQQEDSAVYLCASSLAFDFYSNQPQHFGDGTRLSIL.

This clone has just one count. The chain joins TRBV19 to TRBJ1-2; 9 bases fit TRBD1. Germline CDR1 is LNHDA and CDR2 is SQIVND (reference sequence). Trimming took 4 bases from V and 0 from J; bases not matched to a gene: 12. The CDR3 is 18 residues long. The CDR3 is CASSNDADRGPANYGYTF. The CDR3 DNA is TGTGCCAGTAGTAACGACGCGGACAGGGGTCCTGCTAACTATGGCTACACCTTC.

V gene TRBV19 combines with J gene TRBJ1-1; D gene ambiguous. The V and J ends lost 6 bases and 1 base respectively, with 12 bases between them. The germline gives CDR1 LNHDA, CDR2 SQIVND (reference sequence). CDR3 size: 14 residues. The CDR3 DNA is TGTGCCAGTAGGGAACGGACGGGGAACACTGAAGCTTTCTTT. It translates to CASRERTGNTEAFF.

The chain recombines TRBV28 with TRBJ1-4; D not certain. Trimming stripped 5 bases from V and 5 bases from J, with 9 bases between. The CDR3 consists of 13 residues. Germline V gene sequence: CDR1 MDHEN, CDR2 SYDVKM. The CDR3 DNA sequence: TGTGCCAGCAGTCCAAGGGCGAATGAAAAACTGTTTTTT. It specifies CASSPRANEKLFF.

The gene calls are TRBV11-2 and TRBJ1-3; perhaps TRBD1 as D (6 bases). The CDR3 covers 16 residues. The germline V and J ends were trimmed by 0 bases and 4 bases, with 13 bases remaining between them. CDR1 and CDR2 (germline): SGHAT, FQNNGV. This chain's CDR3 is CASSLDLGGRGNTIYF. CDR3 DNA sequence: TGTGCCAGCAGCTTAGATCTGGGGGGGCGAGGAAACACCATATATTTT.

The chain uses TRBV9 and TRBJ1-1; D unresolved. The CDR3 sequence is 17 residues long. Germline V gene data show CDR1 as SGDLS and CDR2 as YYNGEE. V was shortened by 3 bases and J by 2 bases, with 20 bases between the two germline ends. The CDR3 nucleotides read TGTGCCAGCAGCGACCCTACGGGAGGGCAGCCCAACACTGAAGCTTTCTTT. Its protein is CASSDPTGGQPNTEAFF.

This rearrangement joins TRBV15 to TRBJ1-6; TRBD1 matches at 9 bases. The V gene's germline CDR1 is LNHNV and CDR2 YYDKDF (reference sequence). With V trimmed by 8 bases and J by 9 bases, 11 bases remained unmatched. CDR3 size: 15 residues. CDR3 nucleotide sequence: TGTGCCACCGCCACCATGACAGGGGGGACTTCACCCCTCCACTTT. As protein: CATATMTGGTSPLHF.

This chain's CDR3 is CASSFRSTEAFF. Here the CDR3 DNA reads TGTGCCAGCAGCTTTAGAAGCACTGAAGCTTTCTTT. This chain uses TRBV7-2 with TRBJ1-1, with D uncertain. The V and J ends lost 3 bases and 4 bases respectively, with 6 bases between them. CDR1 is SGHTA and CDR2 is FQGNSA in the germline V gene. The CDR3 has 12 amino acids.

This clone has a single count. The genes are TRBV27 and TRBJ2-7; D ambiguous. Germline CDR1 reads MNHEY; CDR2 reads SMNVEV (reference sequence). CDR3 length: 12 residues. The V end was cut by 6 bases, the J end by 4 bases, with 10 bases between. CDR3 sequence reads: CASRSWGYEQYF. CDR3 nucleotides: TGTGCCAGCAGGTCCTGGGGTTACGAGCAGTACTTC.

This sequence joins TRBV12-3 or TRBV12-4 and TRBJ1-5, with 7 bases fitting TRBD1. The CDR3 is made up of 13 amino acids. J gave up 4 bases and V 4 bases, and 1 base lay outside the gene matches. The CDR3 loop reads CASSWTGNQPQHF. CDR3 nucleotides: TGTGCCAGCAGTTGGACAGGAAATCAGCCCCAGCATTTT.

The chain joins TRBV19 to TRBJ1-1; tentatively, D is TRBD1 (6 bases). The CDR3 runs 14 residues. Per the germline V gene, CDR1 is LNHDA and CDR2 is SQIVND (reference sequence). Between the trimmed V and J ends, which lost 3 bases and 0 bases, there was a span of 8 bases. The CDR3 is CASSITGMNTEAFF. CDR3 coding DNA: TGTGCCAGTAGTATCACAGGGATGAACACTGAAGCTTTCTTT.

This rearrangement joins TRBV12-3 or TRBV12-4 to TRBJ1-3; the D gene is possibly TRBD1 (5 bases). Trimming took off 4 bases at V and 4 bases at J, with 8 bases between the two ends. The CDR3 runs to 13 residues. CDR3 protein: CASSSTGGNTIYF. Here the CDR3 DNA reads TGTGCCAGCAGTTCAACAGGCGGAAACACCATATATTTT.

This clone was seen a single time. This chain connects TRBV18 to TRBJ1-4; D uncertain. Germline assignment: CDR1 KGHSH and CDR2 LQKENI. V was shortened by 3 bases and J by 7 bases, with 9 bases between the two germline ends. This CDR3 contains 13 residues. The chain's CDR3 is CASSPQEGEKLFF. In nucleotides, the CDR3 is TGTGCCAGCTCACCTCAAGAAGGTGAAAAACTGTTTTTT.

V is TRBV6-4 and J is TRBJ1-2; 9 nucleotides match TRBD1. The CDR3 extends over 16 amino acids. Germline CDR1 MRHNA, CDR2 SNTAGT. Losses at the gene ends were 2 bases for V and 9 bases for J; bases not matched to a gene: 13. CDR3 nucleotides: TGTGCCAGCAGTGACCGGGACAGGGAATATCCTTATAGCTACACCTTC. Translation: CASSDRDREYPYSYTF.

The V and J genes are TRBV5-4 and TRBJ2-3; possibly TRBD2 for D (7 bases). This CDR3 has 15 residues. Germline CDR1 reads SGHNT; CDR2 reads YYREEE (reference sequence). Trimming took off 0 bases at V and 5 bases at J, with 13 bases between the two ends. The CDR3 sequence: CASSLDGGARDTQYF. The CDR3 DNA reads TGTGCCAGCAGCTTGGATGGGGGGGCCAGAGATACGCAGTATTTT.